The clone carrying this T cell receptor (beta chain) was observed a single time. Amplified regions were TCR beta CDR3 sequences from RNA transcripts. Initially, a first-round RT-PCR of the TCR CDR3 employed the HTBI primer set. MiXCR, run by TCRdb on the multiplex PCR reads, gives a single entry per CDR3 protein. Among 700,000 to 850,000 distinct CDR3 sequences listed, under 45% were seen once. Germline CDR1 and CDR2: SQVTM and ANQGSEA. V lost 4 bases to trimming and J lost 0 bases, with 7 bases between them. The CDR3 runs to 13 residues. The data originate from a study of T cells in Graves' hyperthyroidism and ophthalmopathy. Patients between 18 and 65 years old had hyperthyroidism, newly diagnosed and lasting under 2 months.

The chain joins TRBV29-1 to TRBJ2-4, with a possible D match to TRBD1 (6 bases). The TCR originated in a woman aged 40-49 years with Graves' hyperthyroidism. The sequenced material came from blood. CDR3 sequence: CSVGGGAKNIQYF. CDR3 sequence (DNA): TGCAGCGTTGGAGGGGGAGCCAAAAACATTCAGTACTTC.